Listed below are T cell receptor beta chains from one sample, sequenced in a study of blood T cell repertoires in COVID-19. Sequencing was performed with immunoSEQ multiplex PCR; in TCRdb, only in-frame clones are kept and a portion is missing. The table lists about 80,000 clones, approximately 82% of them singletons, with roughly 40% in the top ten. The sequenced sample consisted of peripheral blood. These receptors were collected from a man at least 80 years old with active or convalescent COVID-19. CDR3s include the opening cysteine and the closing phenylalanine or tryptophan. Each record gives: clone size, D gene, V gene, J gene, CDR3 DNA, CDR3 protein. The D gene is left open where the match is weak. Clone size is given for some rows only: seen once, a few or many times, or a class if the clone is expanded.

clone size: .
D gene: TRBD1
V gene: TRBV6-5
J gene: TRBJ1-1
CDR3 DNA: TGTGCCAGCAGGACCCCTACAGGGGCAGGCACTGAAGCTTTCTTT
CDR3 protein: CASRTPTGAGTEAFF

clone size: .
D gene: .
V gene: TRBV3-1/TRBV3-2
J gene: TRBJ2-7
CDR3 DNA: TGTGCCAGCAGCCAAAATCACTACGAGCAGTACTTC
CDR3 protein: CASSQNHYEQYF

clone size: .
D gene: .
V gene: TRBV5-6
J gene: TRBJ2-7
CDR3 DNA: TGTGCCAGCAGCCCTCGGGATGGGTCCTACGAGCAGTACTTC
CDR3 protein: CASSPRDGSYEQYF

clone size: .
D gene: .
V gene: TRBV11-2
J gene: TRBJ1-3
CDR3 DNA: TGTGCCAGCAGCTTAGGCCACAGGGGAAACACCATATATTTT
CDR3 protein: CASSLGHRGNTIYF

clone size: once
D gene: .
V gene: TRBV28
J gene: TRBJ1-4
CDR3 DNA: TGTGCCAGCAGTTTTACAGGGATGAATGAAAAACTGTTTTTT
CDR3 protein: CASSFTGMNEKLFF

clone size: .
D gene: .
V gene: TRBV10-1
J gene: TRBJ1-2
CDR3 DNA: TGCGCCAGCCTGTTAGGGACTGGAGCTAACTATGGCTACACCTTC
CDR3 protein: CASLLGTGANYGYTF

clone size: .
D gene: .
V gene: TRBV14
J gene: TRBJ2-3
CDR3 DNA: TGTGCCAGCAGCCTCCTAGTGTCGGCCACAGATACGCAGTATTTT
CDR3 protein: CASSLLVSATDTQYF

clone size: .
D gene: .
V gene: TRBV28
J gene: TRBJ1-4
CDR3 DNA: TGTGCCAGCAGCCTTACGGTCGAGAAACTGTTTTTT
CDR3 protein: CASSLTVEKLFF

clone size: few
D gene: .
V gene: TRBV5-8
J gene: TRBJ2-2
CDR3 DNA: TGTGCCAGCAGCTTGGAGCAGGGGTACACCGGGGAGCTGTTTTTT
CDR3 protein: CASSLEQGYTGELFF

clone size: .
D gene: .
V gene: TRBV19
J gene: TRBJ1-5
CDR3 DNA: TGTGCCAGTAGTATAGAACAGGTCCTAAAACCCCAGCATTTT
CDR3 protein: CASSIEQVLKPQHF

clone size: .
D gene: TRBD1
V gene: TRBV7-2
J gene: TRBJ2-7
CDR3 DNA: TGTGCCAGCAGGAGGGACAGGGGGCTAGGGGAGCAGTACTTC
CDR3 protein: CASRRDRGLGEQYF

clone size: .
D gene: .
V gene: TRBV11-2
J gene: TRBJ2-1
CDR3 DNA: TGTGCCAGCAGCTTAGAAGTCCGACTAGTCACCAATGAGCAGTTCTTC
CDR3 protein: CASSLEVRLVTNEQFF

clone size: .
D gene: .
V gene: TRBV11-2
J gene: TRBJ2-6
CDR3 DNA: TGTGCCAGCAGTGCACAGGATAGCCTCTGGGCCAACGTCCTGACTTTC
CDR3 protein: CASSAQDSLWANVLTF

clone size: .
D gene: .
V gene: TRBV5-1
J gene: TRBJ2-5
CDR3 DNA: TGCGCCAGCAGCTTGTACGGGGAAGAGACCCAGTACTTC
CDR3 protein: CASSLYGEETQYF

clone size: .
D gene: .
V gene: TRBV29-1
J gene: TRBJ1-5
CDR3 DNA: TGCAGCGTTGGGCGGGAACCTAATCAGCCCCAGCATTTT
CDR3 protein: CSVGREPNQPQHF

clone size: .
D gene: .
V gene: TRBV9
J gene: TRBJ2-1
CDR3 DNA: TGTGCCAGCAGCGTAGGAGACAGGTACAATGAGCAGTTCTTC
CDR3 protein: CASSVGDRYNEQFF

clone size: .
D gene: TRBD1
V gene: TRBV5-1
J gene: TRBJ2-5
CDR3 DNA: TGCGCCAGCAGCTCAGAGGACAGGGGGTTTGAGACCCAGTACTTC
CDR3 protein: CASSSEDRGFETQYF

clone size: .
D gene: TRBD1
V gene: TRBV7-2
J gene: TRBJ1-2
CDR3 DNA: TGTGCCAGCAGCTGGGACAGACGCGATGGCTACACCTTC
CDR3 protein: CASSWDRRDGYTF

clone size: .
D gene: .
V gene: TRBV5-6
J gene: TRBJ1-5
CDR3 DNA: TGTGCCAGCAGCTCCTCAGGTCGAGCACCGAGAAACAATCAGCCCCAGCATTTT
CDR3 protein: CASSSSGRAPRNNQPQHF

clone size: .
D gene: TRBD1
V gene: TRBV19
J gene: TRBJ1-6
CDR3 DNA: TGTGCCAGTAGTATGGTAGAGGGGGCGCCCGGGAATTCACCCCTCCACTTT
CDR3 protein: CASSMVEGAPGNSPLHF

clone size: .
D gene: .
V gene: TRBV19
J gene: TRBJ1-3
CDR3 DNA: TGTGCCAGTAGTATCAGGACGGACTACTCTGGAAACACCATATATTTT
CDR3 protein: CASSIRTDYSGNTIYF

clone size: .
D gene: TRBD1
V gene: TRBV7-2
J gene: TRBJ2-7
CDR3 DNA: TGTGCCAGCAGCACCCGGGACAGGGGCTTCTACGAGCAGTACTTC
CDR3 protein: CASSTRDRGFYEQYF

clone size: few
D gene: .
V gene: TRBV4-2
J gene: TRBJ2-1
CDR3 DNA: TGTGCCAGCAGCCAAGCGTGGGACTCTGACTACAATGAGCAGTTCTTC
CDR3 protein: CASSQAWDSDYNEQFF

clone size: .
D gene: .
V gene: TRBV6-6
J gene: TRBJ1-1
CDR3 DNA: TGTGCCAGCAGCTCGCTCGGGGGCACTGAAGCTTTCTTT
CDR3 protein: CASSSLGGTEAFF

clone size: .
D gene: TRBD1
V gene: TRBV27
J gene: TRBJ2-7
CDR3 DNA: TGTGCCAGCAGTTCCGGGACAGGGGGCGGCGGTCAGTACTTC
CDR3 protein: CASSSGTGGGGQYF

clone size: .
D gene: TRBD2
V gene: TRBV6-5
J gene: TRBJ2-7
CDR3 DNA: TGTGCCAGCAGACGGACTAGCGGAAACTCCTACGAGCAGTACTTC
CDR3 protein: CASRRTSGNSYEQYF

clone size: .
D gene: .
V gene: TRBV6-5
J gene: TRBJ1-1
CDR3 DNA: TGTGCCAGCAGTTACTCTGTGGGGCAGGCCACTGAAGCTTTCTTT
CDR3 protein: CASSYSVGQATEAFF

clone size: .
D gene: .
V gene: TRBV6-5
J gene: TRBJ2-5
CDR3 DNA: TGTGCCAGCAGTTACCGGAGCAAAGAGACCCAGTACTTC
CDR3 protein: CASSYRSKETQYF

clone size: .
D gene: TRBD1
V gene: TRBV5-1
J gene: TRBJ1-4
CDR3 DNA: TGCGCCAGCAGCAGACAGGGAAGGGATGAAAAACTGTTTTTT
CDR3 protein: CASSRQGRDEKLFF

clone size: .
D gene: .
V gene: TRBV2
J gene: TRBJ2-7
CDR3 DNA: TGTGCCAGCAGTGAATCGGCAGGGTCGGCCGAGCAGTACTTC
CDR3 protein: CASSESAGSAEQYF

clone size: .
D gene: TRBD1
V gene: TRBV3-1/TRBV3-2
J gene: TRBJ1-2
CDR3 DNA: TGTGCCAGCAGCCACCGACAGGGTGATGGCTACACCTTC
CDR3 protein: CASSHRQGDGYTF

clone size: .
D gene: TRBD1
V gene: TRBV11-2
J gene: TRBJ1-4
CDR3 DNA: TGTGCCAGCAGCTCCCTACAGGGGGCGAATGAAAAACTGTTTTTT
CDR3 protein: CASSSLQGANEKLFF

clone size: .
D gene: TRBD1
V gene: TRBV28
J gene: TRBJ1-5
CDR3 DNA: TGTGCCAGCAGTGACGACAGGGGTTCAAGTCAGCCCCAGCATTTT
CDR3 protein: CASSDDRGSSQPQHF

clone size: few
D gene: .
V gene: TRBV10-3
J gene: TRBJ1-1
CDR3 DNA: TGTGCCATCAGGACTGAGGGCGGTAGATACACTGAAGCTTTCTTT
CDR3 protein: CAIRTEGGRYTEAFF

clone size: .
D gene: .
V gene: TRBV2
J gene: TRBJ1-1
CDR3 DNA: TGTGCCAGCAGTTCCCAGGGGCGTGGGACTGAAGCTTTCTTT
CDR3 protein: CASSSQGRGTEAFF

clone size: .
D gene: .
V gene: TRBV5-1
J gene: TRBJ2-7
CDR3 DNA: TGCGCCAGCAGCTCCACGGGACTGAATTCCGCCTACGAGCAGTACTTC
CDR3 protein: CASSSTGLNSAYEQYF

clone size: .
D gene: .
V gene: TRBV2
J gene: TRBJ2-5
CDR3 DNA: TGTGCCAGCAGTCCTCGAATCGGGAAGACCCAGTACTTC
CDR3 protein: CASSPRIGKTQYF

clone size: .
D gene: .
V gene: TRBV7-2
J gene: TRBJ1-1
CDR3 DNA: TGTGCCAGCAGCTTATACGGGATGTTGAACACTGAAGCTTTCTTT
CDR3 protein: CASSLYGMLNTEAFF

clone size: .
D gene: .
V gene: TRBV2
J gene: TRBJ1-1
CDR3 DNA: TGTGCCAGCAGTGAATCGGAGGGACTAATGAACACTGAAGCTTTCTTT
CDR3 protein: CASSESEGLMNTEAFF

clone size: few
D gene: TRBD1
V gene: TRBV15
J gene: TRBJ1-2
CDR3 DNA: TGTGCCACCAGCAGAGATCACAGGGGAGGCGGCTACACCTTC
CDR3 protein: CATSRDHRGGGYTF

clone size: .
D gene: TRBD1
V gene: TRBV7-8
J gene: TRBJ1-1
CDR3 DNA: TGTGCCAGCAGCTTATTGACAGGGGAGAGCACTGAAGCTTTCTTT
CDR3 protein: CASSLLTGESTEAFF

clone size: .
D gene: .
V gene: TRBV7-9
J gene: TRBJ2-5
CDR3 DNA: TGTGCCAGCAGCTTTAGCCAGGGCAGCCTACAGTACTTC
CDR3 protein: CASSFSQGSLQYF

clone size: .
D gene: TRBD2
V gene: TRBV5-1
J gene: TRBJ2-5
CDR3 DNA: TGCGCCAGCAGCTCCCGACTAGCGCTTGAGACCCAGTACTTC
CDR3 protein: CASSSRLALETQYF

clone size: few
D gene: .
V gene: TRBV5-1
J gene: TRBJ2-1
CDR3 DNA: TGCGCCAGCAGTAACCCTACGGGGGATGAGCAGTTCTTC
CDR3 protein: CASSNPTGDEQFF

clone size: .
D gene: .
V gene: TRBV19
J gene: TRBJ2-6
CDR3 DNA: TGTGCCAGTAGTACCAGACTCGACAGCTCTGGGGCCAACGTCCTGACTTTC
CDR3 protein: CASSTRLDSSGANVLTF